These T cell receptor beta chains were read from a single sample in a study of OX40 agonist ivuxolimab in advanced cancers. The data were produced by immunoSEQ multiplex PCR, yet TCRdb's version contains in-frame clones alone and is incomplete. The sample holds 65,000 to 75,000 clones, roughly 85% seen once. The sequencing here drew on CD4+ or CD8+ T cells sorted from blood, taken in a trial of the OX40 agonist ivuxolimab. The source of these receptors is an adult with an advanced solid tumor such as melanoma, head and neck, liver or kidney cancer. Both conserved end residues are trimmed from each CDR3. Part of the rows lack a size; the others show once, few, many or a class for expanded clones.

ASSDREIGEKLF | . | TRBJ1-4 | TRBV6-5
ASSTKNTGELF | . | TRBJ2-2 | TRBV7-3
ASGPRDRTKKLF | once | TRBJ1-4 | TRBV5-6
SARGIEKLF | . | TRBJ1-4 | TRBV20-1
ASSHYQGAPSDGYGYT | . | TRBJ1-2 | TRBV16
ASSPSSAGGYEQY | . | TRBJ2-7 | TRBV7-2
ASSQVSPGSQGSPLH | . | TRBJ1-6 | TRBV4-3
ASSSHRDQPQH | . | TRBJ1-5 | TRBV7-8
ASSLYGGIWDTEAF | . | TRBJ1-1 | TRBV2
ASNQPGDYGYT | . | TRBJ1-2 | TRBV2
ASSQETAKSSPLH | . | TRBJ1-6 | TRBV4-3
ASSLARQYNEQF | . | TRBJ2-1 | TRBV7-2
ASSNGYSNQPQH | . | TRBJ1-5 | TRBV19
AWSVRQGATRANVLT | . | TRBJ2-6 | TRBV30
ASSYTGISPLH | few | TRBJ1-6 | TRBV7-2
ASSSRQGRSYEQY | . | TRBJ2-7 | TRBV28
ASSMTGGETQY | . | TRBJ2-5 | TRBV5-6
ASKPGTSPTGELF | . | TRBJ2-2 | TRBV2
ASSPDSSGANVLT | few | TRBJ2-6 | TRBV28
ASSPSMEWDWNTEAF | . | TRBJ1-1 | TRBV18
ASSGIRGPMNTEAF | . | TRBJ1-1 | TRBV6-1
ASSPSGVEEKLF | . | TRBJ1-4 | TRBV7-9
ASSSASTDTQY | . | TRBJ2-3 | TRBV27
ASRAGLSNTEAF | . | TRBJ1-1 | TRBV2
ASSASRSTDTQY | . | TRBJ2-3 | TRBV11-2
ASSFPGLAGGSDEQF | . | TRBJ2-1 | TRBV5-4
ASSQPAGASTDTQY | . | TRBJ2-3 | TRBV4-1
ASSIGDTNQPQH | once | TRBJ1-5 | TRBV19
ASSVGYRRRGETQY | . | TRBJ2-5 | TRBV9
ASSLWQGGTEAF | . | TRBJ1-1 | TRBV28
ASSLRDSRSYNSPLH | . | TRBJ1-6 | TRBV7-9
ASSQDGTSGIGDTQY | . | TRBJ2-3 | TRBV4-1
AIPRVRAVSYEQY | once | TRBJ2-7 | TRBV10-3
ASSVGLGSYEQY | . | TRBJ2-7 | TRBV7-2
ASSPREAGVVDTQY | once | TRBJ2-3 | TRBV19
AISGLEGPQY | . | TRBJ2-5 | TRBV10-3
ASSFASGGPEETQY | . | TRBJ2-5 | TRBV2
ASSQDPGGNTIY | . | TRBJ1-3 | TRBV4-1
ASSLEGGDTGELF | few | TRBJ2-2 | TRBV5-1
ASSSGGSTDTQY | . | TRBJ2-3 | TRBV5-1
ASSLLGQPQH | . | TRBJ1-5 | TRBV7-9
AWSGGAASSSAYEQY | . | TRBJ2-7 | TRBV30